A single sample gave rise to the 5 T cell receptor beta chains below, sequenced in a study of blood T cell repertoires in COVID-19. The protocol was immunoSEQ multiplex PCR, while the TCRdb copy is restricted to in-frame clones and leaves out a portion. The sample lists about 160,000 clones, 80% to 90% seen once, with under 7% in the top ten. Sequencing input: peripheral blood. The source is a woman aged 45-59 years with COVID-19, enrolled during active disease.

The chain links TRBV6-2 or TRBV6-3 to TRBJ2-2; 9 bases are shared with TRBD2. Trimming took 6 bases from V and 6 from J; bases not matched to a gene: 5. The CDR3 length is 14 residues. Germline V gene data show CDR1 as MNHEY and CDR2 as SVGEGT. The CDR3 coding sequence is TGTGCCAGCAGCCTAGCGGGGCCGGCCGGGGAGCTGTTTTTT. Translation gives CASSLAGPAGELFF.

This chain joins TRBV7-8 and TRBJ2-2; weak D call: TRBD2 (6 bases). Trimming stripped 2 bases from V and 0 bases from J, with 16 bases between. CDR1 is SGHVS, CDR2 FQNEAQ, per germline. This CDR3 is built from 18 residues. CDR3 coding DNA: TGTGCCAGCAGCTTACCCGCCCTTCGGGGGTCGAACACCGGGGAGCTGTTTTTT. It is translated as CASSLPALRGSNTGELFF.

The chain links TRBV7-3 to TRBJ1-2; 10 positions agree with TRBD1. This CDR3 contains 16 residues. V trimming: 9 bases; J trimming: 3 bases; junction bases outside the gene matches: 13. The germline gives CDR1 SGHTA, CDR2 FQGTGA. In DNA, the CDR3 is TGTGCCAGAGAGGGGGACAGGGGCGAAGAGGACTATGGCTACACCTTC. This codes for CAREGDRGEEDYGYTF.

The chain is built from TRBV18 and TRBJ2-5; no definite D call. The CDR3 length is 13 residues. V lost 2 bases and J 2 bases, leaving 6 bases between the germline ends. Germline loops: CDR1 KGHSH, CDR2 LQKENI. The CDR3 protein is CASSPTLQETQYF. In nucleotides, the CDR3 is TGTGCCAGCTCACCAACTCTACAAGAGACCCAGTACTTC.

This chain connects TRBV15 to TRBJ2-7; a possible D gene is TRBD2 (6 bases). Germline V gene data show CDR1 as LNHNV and CDR2 as YYDKDF (reference sequence). V was trimmed by 3 bases and J by 1 base, leaving 10 bases between them. CDR3 size: 14 residues. CDR3 DNA: TGTGCCACCAGCAGTAGCGGAATATCCTACGAGCAGTACTTC. Amino acid sequence: CATSSSGISYEQYF.